The 22 T cell receptor beta chains reported below all come from one sample, sequenced in a study of blood T cells in healthy people across ages. Combining a sample-barcoded 5' primer with a J-beta primer mix, a second PCR ran for roughly 7 to 11 cycles. From the 5' RACE reads, TCRdb called clonotypes with MiXCR, one entry per CDR3 protein. The table records about 1.6 million distinct CDR3 sequences, 30% to 40% of them present only once. The sequenced material came from blood. The receptors were sampled from a woman aged 25 to 45 in good health.

This chain joins TRBV12-3 or TRBV12-4 and TRBJ2-1, with 12 bases lining up with TRBD2. The CDR3 runs 16 residues. V gave up 6 bases and J gave up 8 bases; unmatched junction bases: 11. The CDR3 loop reads CASSRNLAGGHDEQFF. CDR3 bases: TGTGCCAGCAGCCGGAACCTAGCGGGAGGGCACGATGAGCAGTTCTTC.

The V call is TRBV7-9, the J call TRBJ1-1; D is unresolved. The CDR3 length is 16 residues. CDR1 and CDR2 from the germline V gene are SEHNR and FQNEAQ (reference sequence). Between the trimmed V and J ends, which lost 1 base and 0 bases, there was a span of 12 bases. The CDR3 sequence: CASSLETEPMNTEAFF. The CDR3 coding sequence is TGTGCCAGCAGCTTAGAAACAGAACCGATGAACACTGAAGCTTTCTTT. The entire variable domain, with the rest obtained from reference TRBV7-9 and TRBJ1-1, is as follows: DTGVSQNPRHKITKRGQNVTFRCDPISEHNRLYWYRQTLGQGPEFLTYFQNEAQLEKSRLLSDRFSAERPKGSFSTLEIQRTEQGDSAMYLCASSLETEPMNTEAFFGQGTRLTVV.

This clonotype was counted a few times. The rearrangement links TRBV20-1 to TRBJ1-2; D perhaps matches TRBD1 (6 bases). Per the germline V gene, CDR1 is DFQATT and CDR2 is SNEGSKA (reference sequence). The CDR3 sequence is 13 residues long. V was clipped by 3 bases and J by 4 bases, with 12 bases between them. The CDR3 DNA reads TGCAGTGCTAGGGGCAGGGGACCCTATGGCTACACCTTC. Amino acid sequence: CSARGRGPYGYTF.

This rearrangement joins TRBV20-1 to TRBJ1-2; 10 bases line up with TRBD1. This CDR3 spans 18 amino acids. In germline, CDR1 is DFQATT, CDR2 SNEGSKA (reference sequence). The V gene end was trimmed by 0 bases and the J gene end by 6 bases; junction bases not matched to a gene: 16. The CDR3 DNA reads TGCAGTGCTAGAGATGGGGCTCGGACAGGGGGAATTCAGGATGGCTACACCTTC. This gives the protein CSARDGARTGGIQDGYTF.

This clonotype was found a few times. The chain combines TRBV29-1 with TRBJ1-1, with 7 positions matching TRBD1. The CDR3 contains 14 residues. J was trimmed by 4 bases and V by 3 bases; bases with no gene match: 8. Germline V gene sequence: CDR1 SQVTM, CDR2 ANQGSEA. As DNA, the CDR3 is TGCAGCGTTGAGGGGGGGCGACAGGGCACTGAAGCTTTCTTT. Residues: CSVEGGRQGTEAFF.

The rearrangement uses TRBV28 and TRBJ1-2, with D possibly TRBD1 on 5 matching bases. CDR1 is MDHEN and CDR2 is SYDVKM in the germline V gene. V was trimmed by 5 bases and J by 8 bases, leaving 15 bases between them. CDR3 length equals 13 residues. The CDR3 here is CASSRAGPWGYTF. CDR3 coding DNA: TGTGCCAGCAGTCGGGCGGGGCCTTGGGGCTACACCTTC.

This clonotype was recorded a few times. This chain connects TRBV5-1 to TRBJ2-5; unclear D gene. In germline, CDR1 is SGHRS, CDR2 YFSETQ. V shed 2 bases and J shed 1 base, with 9 bases lying between them. The CDR3 sequence is 14 residues long. CDR3 in DNA: TGCGCCAGCAGCTTTGTCAGGCCCCAAGAGACCCAGTACTTC. Translated, it gives CASSFVRPQETQYF.

CDR3 sequence reads: CSAPGQGPNEAFF. The CDR3 DNA sequence: TGCAGTGCCCCAGGACAGGGACCCAATGAAGCTTTCTTT. The chain uses TRBV20-1 and TRBJ1-1, with 8 bases identical to TRBD1. This CDR3 has 13 amino acids. From germline, CDR1 is DFQATT and CDR2 SNEGSKA (reference sequence). V trimming: 6 bases; J trimming: 7 bases; junction bases outside the gene matches: 10.

This clonotype has only a few counts. The V and J genes are TRBV10-3 and TRBJ2-5; no reliable D call. The V gene's germline CDR1 is ENHRY and CDR2 SYGVKD. V lost 6 bases and J lost 1, with 9 bases in between. This CDR3 contains 13 residues. For the CDR3, the DNA is TGTGCCATCAGCCCGACTCCCCAAGAGACCCAGTACTTC. It specifies CAISPTPQETQYF.

In its sample, this clonotype was seen a few times. The chain recombines TRBV4-1 with TRBJ2-1; D is unclear. From germline, CDR1 is MGHRA and CDR2 YSYEKL. V gave up 2 bases and J gave up 7 bases, with 18 bases separating them. The CDR3 sequence is 16 residues long. The CDR3 DNA is TGCGCCAGCAGCCAATTCCGGGCCCTATCCGGGAATGAGCAGTTCTTC. It translates to CASSQFRALSGNEQFF.

V is TRBV7-9 and J is TRBJ1-1; 8 nucleotides agree with TRBD1. With V trimmed by 5 bases and J by 6 bases, 5 bases remained unmatched. Germline V gene sequence: CDR1 SEHNR, CDR2 FQNEAQ (reference sequence). The length of the CDR3 is 13 residues. The CDR3 reads CASSATGGAEAFF. In DNA, the CDR3 is TGTGCCAGCAGCGCCACAGGGGGGGCTGAAGCTTTCTTT.

This clonotype turned up a few times. The V call is TRBV3-1, the J call TRBJ2-7; 13 nucleotides line up with TRBD2. The length of the CDR3 is 16 residues. J gave up 5 bases and V 3 bases, and 7 bases lay outside the gene matches. Per the germline V gene, CDR1 is LGHDT and CDR2 is YNNKEL (reference sequence). CDR3 amino acids: CASSQPGLAGNHEQYF. The DNA of the CDR3 is TGTGCCAGCAGCCAGCCGGGACTAGCGGGGAACCACGAGCAGTACTTC.

This clonotype was picked up one time. A junction boundary mismatches the germline segment, possibly from a read error. The rearrangement uses TRBV27 and TRBJ2-7; D possibly uses TRBD1 or TRBD2 (6 bases each). Germline V gene sequence: CDR1 MNHEY, CDR2 SMNVEV (reference sequence). The CDR3 loop spans 12 amino acids. This CDR3 reads CASSSGALELYF. In DNA, the CDR3 is TGTGCCAGCAGTTCGGGGGCCCTCGAGCTGTACTTC.

The chain uses TRBV9 and TRBJ2-1; D gene unclear. V dropped 3 bases and J dropped 0 bases, with 13 bases sitting between them. The length of the CDR3 is 16 residues. Germline V lookup: CDR1 SGDLS, CDR2 YYNGEE. The CDR3 bases are TGTGCCAGCAGCGCCGCCAGAAGCAGCTCCTACAATGAGCAGTTCTTC. It encodes CASSAARSSSYNEQFF.

This clonotype was found once. V and J are TRBV5-1 and TRBJ1-2, with D possibly being TRBD1 (5 bases). This CDR3 contains 16 residues. Trimming stripped 0 bases from V and 2 bases from J, with 14 bases between. Germline V gene sequence: CDR1 SGHRS, CDR2 YFSETQ. CDR3 protein: CASSLEVRGRNYGYTF. CDR3 nucleotides: TGCGCCAGCAGCTTGGAGGTACGGGGCCGGAACTATGGCTACACCTTC. Complete variable domain (other parts from reference TRBV5-1 and TRBJ1-2): KAGVTQTPRYLIKTRGQQVTLSCSPISGHRSVSWYQQTPGQGLQFLFEYFSETQRNKGNFPGRFSGRQFSNSRSEMNVSTLELGDSALYLCASSLEVRGRNYGYTFGSGTRLTVV.

This clonotype has just a few counts. The chain joins TRBV6-5 to TRBJ1-4; D is unclear. The CDR3 has 14 amino acids. The germline CDR1 and CDR2 sequences are MNHEY and SVGAGI. The V end lost 6 bases, the J end lost 4 bases, and 12 bases lay between the germline ends. DNA of the CDR3: TGTGCCAGCAGGAAGGACCAGTTTAATGAAAAACTGTTTTTT. This encodes CASRKDQFNEKLFF.

In this sample, this clonotype turned up a few times. This CDR3 reads CASSQGGGAFQETQYF. The CDR3 coding sequence is TGCGCCAGCAGCCAGGGTGGGGGGGCCTTCCAAGAGACCCAGTACTTC. The rearrangement joins TRBV4-1 to TRBJ2-5, with D maybe TRBD2 (7 bases). CDR3 size: 16 residues. Germline CDR1 reads MGHRA; CDR2 reads YSYEKL. V was trimmed by 3 bases and J by 1 base, leaving 15 bases between them.

This clonotype showed up just a few times. V usage is TRBV20-1 and J usage is TRBJ2-7; 7 nucleotides align to TRBD1. This CDR3 is 15 amino acids long. Germline CDR1 is DFQATT and CDR2 is SNEGSKA (reference sequence). Germline trimming cut 3 bases from V and 6 bases from J; bases unmatched to any gene: 14. The chain's CDR3 is CSASDAQGVRSEQYF. Here the CDR3 DNA reads TGCAGTGCTAGTGACGCCCAGGGGGTTAGGAGCGAGCAGTACTTC.

The genes are TRBV14 and TRBJ1-1; D is undetermined. V dropped 0 bases and J dropped 0 bases, with 8 bases sitting between them. The germline gives CDR1 SGHDN, CDR2 FVKESK. The CDR3 runs to 15 residues. CDR3 nucleotides: TGTGCCAGCAGCCAAGAGCGATTAATGAACACTGAAGCTTTCTTT. Protein product: CASSQERLMNTEAFF.

The chain couples TRBV2 to TRBJ2-1; D is unclear. The ends were cut back, 9 bases at V and 6 bases at J, with 18 bases in the middle. CDR3 length equals 14 residues. The germline V gene encodes CDR1 SNHLY and CDR2 FYNNEI. CDR3 sequence: CASSRRTLGNEQFF. CDR3 DNA sequence: TGTGCCAGTTCCCGGCGCACTCTGGGCAATGAGCAGTTCTTC.

The table lists this clonotype with a few counts. This chain connects TRBV7-2 to TRBJ1-6; D is undetermined. The CDR3 covers 13 residues. V was cut by 2 bases and J by 10 bases, with 9 bases left in between. CDR1 is SGHTA, CDR2 FQGNSA, per germline. As DNA, the CDR3 is TGTGCCAGCAGCTTAAGCTGGAGGTCACCCCTCCACTTT. It yields the protein CASSLSWRSPLHF.

A few counts support this clonotype. CDR3 nucleotides: TGCGCCAGCAGCTTTTTCGCGAGGGATCTAGACGGCTACACCTTC. The encoded protein is CASSFFARDLDGYTF. The V gene is TRBV5-1, the J gene TRBJ1-2; D unresolved. The CDR3 consists of 15 residues. Between the trimmed V and J ends, which lost 2 bases and 8 bases, there was a span of 19 bases. Germline CDR1 reads SGHRS; CDR2 reads YFSETQ.